A selection of T cell receptor beta chains follows, all from one sample in a study of cytomegalovirus exposure and HLA in healthy donors. TCRdb's table, derived via immunoSEQ multiplex PCR, lists solely in-frame clones and lacks some. This sample carries around 150,000 clones, 70% to 90% of them seen once, and the ten largest clones take 1.5% to 2%. The source material was PBMCs. The receptors derive from a woman in her late teens or twenties in good health and CMV-seronegative. The CDR3 runs from the conserved cysteine through the conserved F or W. The D gene is left open where the match is weak. Not every row has a clone size; where given, it reads once, few, many or a size class.

V: TRBV19
size: -
J: TRBJ2-7
D: TRBD1
DNA: TGTGCCAGTAGTAACTGGACAGGGCCGTGTGAGCAGTACTTC
CDR3: CASSNWTGPCEQYF

V: TRBV2
size: -
J: TRBJ1-4
D: TRBD1
DNA: TGTGCCAGCGGGGACAGGGAAAAACTGTTTTTT
CDR3: CASGDREKLFF

V: TRBV5-1
size: -
J: TRBJ1-5
D: -
DNA: TGCGCCAGCAGCTCGGGGGGGGCTCAGCCCCAGCATTTT
CDR3: CASSSGGAQPQHF

V: TRBV18
size: -
J: TRBJ2-7
D: -
DNA: TGTGCCAGCTCACCACAAGACAGCTACGAGCAGTACTTC
CDR3: CASSPQDSYEQYF

V: TRBV29-1
size: once
J: TRBJ2-7
D: TRBD2
DNA: TGCAGCGTTAGCGGGGGGACCCACTACGAGCAGTACTTC
CDR3: CSVSGGTHYEQYF

V: TRBV18
size: -
J: TRBJ2-7
D: TRBD2
DNA: TGTGCCAGCTCACCAAGGTCGCTAGCGGGAAGCTCCTACGAGCAGTACTTC
CDR3: CASSPRSLAGSSYEQYF

V: TRBV2
size: -
J: TRBJ1-1
D: -
DNA: TGTGCCAGCAGTGACAGGAATTTGATGAACACTGAAGCTTTCTTT
CDR3: CASSDRNLMNTEAFF

V: TRBV6-5
size: once
J: TRBJ1-4
D: -
DNA: TGTGCCAGCAGTCGACAGGCAACTAATGAAAAACTGTTTTTT
CDR3: CASSRQATNEKLFF

V: TRBV7-9
size: -
J: TRBJ2-7
D: TRBD2
DNA: TGTGCCAGCAGCTCGACTAGCGCCTACGAGCAGTACTTC
CDR3: CASSSTSAYEQYF

V: TRBV7-9
size: few
J: TRBJ1-4
D: -
DNA: TGTGCCAGCAGCTTAGACGGGACACCGAATGAAAAACTGTTTTTT
CDR3: CASSLDGTPNEKLFF

V: TRBV6-5
size: -
J: TRBJ1-2
D: TRBD1
DNA: TGTGCCAGCAGTCGGCCGGGACAGGGGGCGGGTGGCTACACCTTC
CDR3: CASSRPGQGAGGYTF

V: TRBV5-1
size: -
J: TRBJ1-2
D: TRBD1
DNA: TGCGCCAGCAGCTTGGATGGGACAGAATCATATGGCTACACCTTC
CDR3: CASSLDGTESYGYTF

V: TRBV28
size: -
J: TRBJ1-2
D: -
DNA: TGTGCCAGCAGTTTAGCATTAACGGATGGCTACACCTTC
CDR3: CASSLALTDGYTF

V: TRBV6-5
size: -
J: TRBJ1-1
D: -
DNA: TGTGCCAGCAGTTTCGGGGGGAACTTAAACACTGAAGCTTTCTTT
CDR3: CASSFGGNLNTEAFF

V: TRBV7-2
size: -
J: TRBJ2-3
D: TRBD2
DNA: TGTGCCAGCAGCTTGGTTAACTTAGCGGGAGTGACAGATACGCAGTATTTT
CDR3: CASSLVNLAGVTDTQYF

V: TRBV2
size: -
J: TRBJ2-3
D: -
DNA: TGTGCCAGCAGCGTTTGGCGCCCCAGCAGAGGGATAGATACGCAGTATTTT
CDR3: CASSVWRPSRGIDTQYF

V: TRBV5-8
size: few
J: TRBJ1-5
D: -
DNA: TGTGCCAGCAGCTGGCATCAGCCCCAGCATTTT
CDR3: CASSWHQPQHF

V: TRBV28
size: few
J: TRBJ1-2
D: -
DNA: TGTGCCAGCAGTTCAGGACAGTTCTTCTATGGCTACACCTTC
CDR3: CASSSGQFFYGYTF

V: TRBV7-8
size: -
J: TRBJ2-3
D: -
DNA: TGTGCCAGCAGCTTAATCTCAGTCGGGAGAGGCACAGATACGCAGTATTTT
CDR3: CASSLISVGRGTDTQYF

V: TRBV19
size: -
J: TRBJ2-5
D: -
DNA: TGTGCCAGTTCGAGAACAGGTCTCCAAGAGACCCAGTACTTC
CDR3: CASSRTGLQETQYF